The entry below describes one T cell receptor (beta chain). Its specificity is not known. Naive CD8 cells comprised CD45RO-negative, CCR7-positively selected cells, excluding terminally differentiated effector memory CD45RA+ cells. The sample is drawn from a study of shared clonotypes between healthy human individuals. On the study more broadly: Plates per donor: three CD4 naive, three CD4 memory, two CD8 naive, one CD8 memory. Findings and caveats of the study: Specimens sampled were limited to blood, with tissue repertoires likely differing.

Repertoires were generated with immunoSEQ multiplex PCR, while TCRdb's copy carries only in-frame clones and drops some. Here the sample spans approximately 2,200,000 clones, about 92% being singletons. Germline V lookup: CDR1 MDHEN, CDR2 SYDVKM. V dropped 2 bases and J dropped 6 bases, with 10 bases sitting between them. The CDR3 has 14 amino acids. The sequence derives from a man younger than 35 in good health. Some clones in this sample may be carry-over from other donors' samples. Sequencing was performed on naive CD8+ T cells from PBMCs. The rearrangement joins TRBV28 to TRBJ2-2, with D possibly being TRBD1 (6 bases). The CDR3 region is CASSLSQGSGELFF. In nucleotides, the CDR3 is TGTGCCAGCAGTTTAAGCCAGGGGTCCGGGGAGCTGTTTTTT.